Shown below are 7 T cell receptor beta chains from a single sample sequenced in a study of blood T cell repertoires in COVID-19. Profiled with immunoSEQ multiplex PCR; TCRdb holds only in-frame clones, not every one. The top ten hold roughly 1.9% of the sample, which has around 300,000 clones, about 90% seen once. Sample: PBMCs or T cells enriched from blood (not recorded which). The receptor set was obtained from a woman aged 60-75 years who had recovered from COVID-19.

Concerning this clone: Other DNA sequences of this sample code for an identical CDR3. V usage is TRBV5-1 and J usage is TRBJ2-7, with TRBD1 identical over 11 bases. J lost 3 bases, V lost 2 bases, and 1 base had no gene match. The CDR3 contains 14 residues. The germline V gene has CDR1 SGHRS and CDR2 YFSETQ. DNA of the CDR3: TGCGCCAGCAGCTTCGGGACAGGGGGCTACGAGCAGTACTTC. It translates to CASSFGTGGYEQYF.

V usage is TRBV28 and J usage is TRBJ1-1, with 10 bases lining up with TRBD1. CDR1 and CDR2 (germline): MDHEN, SYDVKM. This CDR3 comprises 23 residues. The trim removed 1 base at V and 5 bases at J, leaving 28 bases unmatched. The CDR3 region is CASSLYRQRGQGTSRSLVTEAFF. CDR3 in DNA: TGTGCCAGCAGTTTATATCGACAAAGGGGACAGGGGACGTCTAGAAGTCTCGTAACTGAAGCTTTCTTT.

This chain links TRBV9 with TRBJ2-1; D may be TRBD2 (6 bases). Germline assignment: CDR1 SGDLS and CDR2 YYNGEE. CDR3 length: 16 residues. Trimming cost V 0 bases and J 3 bases, with 13 bases left between them. CDR3 nucleotides: TGTGCCAGCAGCGTAGGTGGTCAGGGAGGCTACAATGAGCAGTTCTTC. Translating gives CASSVGGQGGYNEQFF.

The gene calls are TRBV9 and TRBJ2-1, with a weak D call TRBD2 (5 bases). V was shortened by 4 bases and J by 0 bases, with 11 bases between the two germline ends. CDR3 length equals 15 residues. Germline lookup yields CDR1 SGDLS and CDR2 YYNGEE. CDR3 coding DNA: TGTGCCAGCAGCTCGGAAAGCGGCTCCTACAATGAGCAGTTCTTC. The encoded protein is CASSSESGSYNEQFF.

This clone was observed a single time. The chain uses TRBV7-2 and TRBJ1-1; 7 bases match TRBD1. With 1 base clipped from V and 5 bases from J, the junction kept 7 bases outside the gene matches. From germline, CDR1 is SGHTA and CDR2 FQGNSA. This CDR3 contains 15 residues. The CDR3 loop reads CASSLGGTVLTEAFF. CDR3 nucleotides: TGTGCCAGCAGCTTAGGCGGGACAGTACTGACTGAAGCTTTCTTT.

The V gene is TRBV5-1, the J gene TRBJ1-1, with D hard to call. From germline, CDR1 is SGHRS and CDR2 YFSETQ. V was clipped by 0 bases and J by 1 base, with 10 bases between them. The CDR3 totals 15 residues. The CDR3 reads CASSLARDSNTEAFF. The CDR3 nucleotides are TGCGCCAGCAGCTTGGCCCGGGATTCGAACACTGAAGCTTTCTTT.

This CDR3 reads CASSPRDSGETQYF. As DNA, the CDR3 is TGCGCCAGCAGCCCTCGGGACAGTGGAGAGACCCAGTACTTC. This chain joins TRBV5-1 and TRBJ2-5; 7 nucleotides match TRBD1. The CDR3 covers 14 residues. Trimming took 4 bases from V and 4 from J; bases not matched to a gene: 7. CDR1 is SGHRS, CDR2 YFSETQ, per germline.